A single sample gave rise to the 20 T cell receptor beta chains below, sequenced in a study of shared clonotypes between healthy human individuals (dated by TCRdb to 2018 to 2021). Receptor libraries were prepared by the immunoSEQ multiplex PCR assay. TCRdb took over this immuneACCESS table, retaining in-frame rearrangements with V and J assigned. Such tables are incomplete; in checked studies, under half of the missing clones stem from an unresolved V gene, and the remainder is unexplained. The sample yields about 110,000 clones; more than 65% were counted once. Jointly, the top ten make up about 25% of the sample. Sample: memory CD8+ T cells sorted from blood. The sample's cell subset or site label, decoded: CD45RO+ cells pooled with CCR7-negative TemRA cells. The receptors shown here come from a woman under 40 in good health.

The CDR3: CASSEDLAGVDTDTQYF. CDR3 DNA: TGTGCCAGCAGTGAAGACCTAGCGGGGGTAGACACAGATACGCAGTATTTT. The rearrangement joins TRBV25-1 to TRBJ2-3, with 10 bases identical to TRBD2. Germline V gene data show CDR1 as MGHDK and CDR2 as SYGVNS. After removal of 2 bases from V and 2 bases from J, the junction contained 7 bases not matched to a gene. The CDR3 length is 17 residues.

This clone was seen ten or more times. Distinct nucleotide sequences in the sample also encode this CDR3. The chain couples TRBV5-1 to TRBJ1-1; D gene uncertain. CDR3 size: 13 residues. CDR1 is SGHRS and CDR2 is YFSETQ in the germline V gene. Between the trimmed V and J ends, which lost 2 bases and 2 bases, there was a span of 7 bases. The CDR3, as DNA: TGCGCCAGCAGCTTTGCGATCAACACTGAAGCTTTCTTT. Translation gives CASSFAINTEAFF.

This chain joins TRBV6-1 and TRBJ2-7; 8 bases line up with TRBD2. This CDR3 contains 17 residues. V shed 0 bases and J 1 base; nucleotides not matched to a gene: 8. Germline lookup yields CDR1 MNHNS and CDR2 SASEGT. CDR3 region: CASSEARLARTSYEQYF. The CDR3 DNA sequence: TGTGCCAGCAGTGAAGCCCGACTAGCGAGAACATCCTACGAGCAGTACTTC.

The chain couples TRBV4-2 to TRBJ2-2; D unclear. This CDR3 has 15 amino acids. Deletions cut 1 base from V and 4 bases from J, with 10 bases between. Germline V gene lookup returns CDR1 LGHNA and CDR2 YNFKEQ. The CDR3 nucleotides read TGTGCCAGCAGCCAAGTTGGGCGAGTCACCGGGGAGCTGTTTTTT. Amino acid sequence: CASSQVGRVTGELFF.

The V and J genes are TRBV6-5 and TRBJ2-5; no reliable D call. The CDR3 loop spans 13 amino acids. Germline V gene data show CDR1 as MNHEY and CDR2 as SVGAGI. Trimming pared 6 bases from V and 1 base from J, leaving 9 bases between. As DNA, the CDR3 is TGTGCCAGCAGATCAAGGATCCAAGAGACCCAGTACTTC. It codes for CASRSRIQETQYF.

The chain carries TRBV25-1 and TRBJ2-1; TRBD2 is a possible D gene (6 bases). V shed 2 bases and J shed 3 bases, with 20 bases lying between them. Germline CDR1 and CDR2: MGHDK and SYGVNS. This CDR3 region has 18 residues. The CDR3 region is CASSEVEGISDYYNEQFF. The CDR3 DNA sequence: TGTGCCAGCAGTGAAGTGGAGGGGATTAGCGATTACTACAATGAGCAGTTCTTC. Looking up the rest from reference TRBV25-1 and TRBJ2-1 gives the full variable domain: EADIYQTPRYLVIGTGKKITLECSQTMGHDKMYWYQQDPGMELHLIHYSYGVNSTEKGDLSSESTVSRIRTEHFPLTLESARPSHTSQYLCASSEVEGISDYYNEQFFGPGTRLTVL.

Here the CDR3 reads CASSYSVGTEAFF. CDR3 in DNA: TGTGCCAGCAGTTACTCTGTGGGTACTGAAGCTTTCTTT. The chain uses TRBV6-5 and TRBJ1-1, with D uncertain. In germline, CDR1 is MNHEY, CDR2 SVGAGI. Between the trimmed V and J ends, which lost 0 bases and 5 bases, there was a span of 7 bases. The length of the CDR3 is 13 residues.

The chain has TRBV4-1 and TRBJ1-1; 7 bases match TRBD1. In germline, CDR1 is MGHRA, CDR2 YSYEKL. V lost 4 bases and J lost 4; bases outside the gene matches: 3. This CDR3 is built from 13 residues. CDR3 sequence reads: CASSRPGGTEAFF. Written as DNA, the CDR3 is TGCGCCAGCAGCCGACCAGGGGGCACTGAAGCTTTCTTT.

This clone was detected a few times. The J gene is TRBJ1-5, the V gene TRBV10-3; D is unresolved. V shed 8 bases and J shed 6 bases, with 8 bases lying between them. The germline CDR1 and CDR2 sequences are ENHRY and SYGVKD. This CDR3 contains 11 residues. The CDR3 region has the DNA TGTGCCATCCTTTACTTTCAGCCCCAGCATTTT. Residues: CAILYFQPQHF.

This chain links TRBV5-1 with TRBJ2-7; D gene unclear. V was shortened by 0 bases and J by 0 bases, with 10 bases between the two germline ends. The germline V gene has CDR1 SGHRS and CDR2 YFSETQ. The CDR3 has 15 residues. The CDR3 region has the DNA TGCGCCAGCAGCTTGGCCGGCACAGTCTCCTACGAGCAGTACTTC. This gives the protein CASSLAGTVSYEQYF.

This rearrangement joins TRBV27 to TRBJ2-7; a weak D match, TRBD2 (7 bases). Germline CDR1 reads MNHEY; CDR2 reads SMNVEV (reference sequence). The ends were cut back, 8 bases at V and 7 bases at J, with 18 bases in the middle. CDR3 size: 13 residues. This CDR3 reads CASWGRGLGEQYF. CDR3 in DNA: TGTGCCAGCTGGGGGCGGGGGCTTGGGGAGCAGTACTTC.

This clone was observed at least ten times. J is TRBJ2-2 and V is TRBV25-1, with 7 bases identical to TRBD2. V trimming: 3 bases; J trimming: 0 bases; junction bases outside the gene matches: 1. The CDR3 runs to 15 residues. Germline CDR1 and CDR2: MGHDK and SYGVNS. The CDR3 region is CASSDGRANTGELFF. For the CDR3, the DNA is TGTGCCAGCAGTGATGGGAGGGCGAACACCGGGGAGCTGTTTTTT.

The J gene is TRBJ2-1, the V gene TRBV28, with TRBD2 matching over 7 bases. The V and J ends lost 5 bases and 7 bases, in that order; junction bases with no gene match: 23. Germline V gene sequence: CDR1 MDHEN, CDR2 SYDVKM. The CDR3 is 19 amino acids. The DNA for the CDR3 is TGTGCCAGCAGTCCTCCGCTGGGACGTGCGGGAGTTTTTACGAATGAGCAGTTCTTC. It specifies CASSPPLGRAGVFTNEQFF.

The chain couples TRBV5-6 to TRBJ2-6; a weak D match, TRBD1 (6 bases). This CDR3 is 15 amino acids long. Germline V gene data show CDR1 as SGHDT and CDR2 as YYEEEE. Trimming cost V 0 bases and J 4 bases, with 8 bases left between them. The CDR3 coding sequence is TGTGCCAGCAGCTTGGCAGGGGCCGGGGCCAACGTCCTGACTTTC. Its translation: CASSLAGAGANVLTF.

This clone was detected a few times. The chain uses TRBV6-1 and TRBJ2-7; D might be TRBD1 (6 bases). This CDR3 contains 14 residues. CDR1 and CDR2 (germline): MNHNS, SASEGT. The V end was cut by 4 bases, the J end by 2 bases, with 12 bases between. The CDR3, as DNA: TGTGCCAGCAGTGGGACAGAGCTTACCTACGAGCAGTACTTC. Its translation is CASSGTELTYEQYF.

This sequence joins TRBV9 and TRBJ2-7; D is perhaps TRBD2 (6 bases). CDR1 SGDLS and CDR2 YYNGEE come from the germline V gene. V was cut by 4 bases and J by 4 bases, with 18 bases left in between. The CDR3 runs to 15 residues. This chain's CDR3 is CASSPRPGGAYEQYF. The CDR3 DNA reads TGTGCCAGCAGCCCTCGGCCGGGCGGGGCGTACGAGCAGTACTTC.

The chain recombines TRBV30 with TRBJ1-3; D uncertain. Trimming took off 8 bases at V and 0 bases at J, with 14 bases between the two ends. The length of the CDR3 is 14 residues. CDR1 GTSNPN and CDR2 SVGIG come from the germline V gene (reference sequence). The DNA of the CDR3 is TGTGCCCGAGAGGGCAGCACCTCTGGAAACACCATATATTTT. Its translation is CAREGSTSGNTIYF.

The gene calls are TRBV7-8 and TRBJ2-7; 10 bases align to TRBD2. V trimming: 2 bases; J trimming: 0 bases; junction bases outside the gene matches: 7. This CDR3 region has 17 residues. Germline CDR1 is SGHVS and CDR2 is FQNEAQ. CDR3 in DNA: TGTGCCAGCAGCTTAAGTACTAGCGGGACCTTCTCCTACGAGCAGTACTTC. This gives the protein CASSLSTSGTFSYEQYF.

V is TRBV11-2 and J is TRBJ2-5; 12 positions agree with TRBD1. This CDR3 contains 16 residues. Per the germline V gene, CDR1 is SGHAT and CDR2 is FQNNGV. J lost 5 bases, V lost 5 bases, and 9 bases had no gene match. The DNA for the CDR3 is TGTGCCAGCAGCCTCGGGACAGGGGGCAGAGGGGAGACCCAGTACTTC. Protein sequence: CASSLGTGGRGETQYF.

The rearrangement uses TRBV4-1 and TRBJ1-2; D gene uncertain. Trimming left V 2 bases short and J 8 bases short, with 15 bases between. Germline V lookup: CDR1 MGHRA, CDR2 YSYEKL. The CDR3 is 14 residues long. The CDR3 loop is CASSQSPREYGYTF. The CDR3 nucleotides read TGCGCCAGCAGCCAAAGCCCCCGGGAATACGGCTACACCTTC.